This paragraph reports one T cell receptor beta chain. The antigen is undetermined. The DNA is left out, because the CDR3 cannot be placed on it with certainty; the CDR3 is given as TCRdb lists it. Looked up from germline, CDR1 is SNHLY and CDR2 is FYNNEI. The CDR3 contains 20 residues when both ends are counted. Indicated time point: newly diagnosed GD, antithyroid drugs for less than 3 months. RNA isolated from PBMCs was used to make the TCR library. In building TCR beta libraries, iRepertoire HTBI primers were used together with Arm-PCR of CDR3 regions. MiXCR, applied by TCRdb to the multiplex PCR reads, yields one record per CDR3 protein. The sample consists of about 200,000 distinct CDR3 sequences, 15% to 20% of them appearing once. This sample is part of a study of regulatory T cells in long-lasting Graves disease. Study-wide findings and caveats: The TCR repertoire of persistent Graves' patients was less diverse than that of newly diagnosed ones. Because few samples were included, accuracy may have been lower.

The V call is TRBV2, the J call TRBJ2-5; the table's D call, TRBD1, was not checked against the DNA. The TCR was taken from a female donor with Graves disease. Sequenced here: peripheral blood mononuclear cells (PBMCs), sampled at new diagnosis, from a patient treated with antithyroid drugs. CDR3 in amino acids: CASSFYICSANGQGQETQYF.